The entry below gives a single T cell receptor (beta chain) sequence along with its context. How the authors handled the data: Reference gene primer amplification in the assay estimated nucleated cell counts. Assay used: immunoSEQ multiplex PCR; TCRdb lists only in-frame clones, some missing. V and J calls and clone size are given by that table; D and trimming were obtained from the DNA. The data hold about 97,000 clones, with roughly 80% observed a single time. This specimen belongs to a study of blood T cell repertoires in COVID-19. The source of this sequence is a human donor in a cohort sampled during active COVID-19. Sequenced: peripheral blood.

The DNA for the CDR3 is TGTGCCAGCAGCCAAGCCCAGGGGAGTAACTATGGCTACACCTTC. It yields the protein CASSQAQGSNYGYTF. The V call is TRBV3-1 (or the pseudogene TRBV3-2), the J call TRBJ1-2; TRBD1 is a possible D gene (6 bases). The V and J ends lost 1 base and 1 base respectively, with 10 bases between them. The CDR3 runs 15 residues. Looked up from germline, CDR1 is LGHDT and CDR2 is YNNKEL (reference sequence).